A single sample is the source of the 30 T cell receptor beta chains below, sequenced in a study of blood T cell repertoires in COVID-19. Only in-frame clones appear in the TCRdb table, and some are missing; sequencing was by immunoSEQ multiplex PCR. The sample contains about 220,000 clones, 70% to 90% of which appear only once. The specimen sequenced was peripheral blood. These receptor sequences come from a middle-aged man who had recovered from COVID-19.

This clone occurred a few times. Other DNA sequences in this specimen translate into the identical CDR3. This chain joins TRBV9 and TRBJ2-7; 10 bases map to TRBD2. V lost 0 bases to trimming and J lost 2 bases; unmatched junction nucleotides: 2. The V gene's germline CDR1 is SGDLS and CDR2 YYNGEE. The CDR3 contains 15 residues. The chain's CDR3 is CASSVGLAGAYEQYF. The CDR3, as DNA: TGTGCCAGCAGCGTAGGGCTAGCGGGGGCCTACGAGCAGTACTTC.

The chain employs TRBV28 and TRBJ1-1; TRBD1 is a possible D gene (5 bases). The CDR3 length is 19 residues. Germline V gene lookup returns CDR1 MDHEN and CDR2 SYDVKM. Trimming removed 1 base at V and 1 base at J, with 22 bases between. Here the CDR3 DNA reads TGTGCCAGCAGTTTATATTCCGGGGGTGGGCTATACAGGAACACTGAAGCTTTCTTT. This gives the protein CASSLYSGGGLYRNTEAFF.

CDR3 sequence (DNA): TGTGCCAGCAGCAAAGCGCATCGGGAGCCTCCCCACAATGAGCAGTTCTTC. It yields the protein CASSKAHREPPHNEQFF. The V and J genes are TRBV21-1 and TRBJ2-1; the table calls TRBD2, which could not be checked here. TRBV21-1 represents a pseudogene. This CDR3 is built from 17 residues.

The DNA for the CDR3 is TGTGCCAGCAGTCCGCGTGGAGATCTCTACAATGAGCAGTTCTTC. Protein product: CASSPRGDLYNEQFF. This chain joins TRBV11-2 and TRBJ2-1; D gene uncertain. The CDR3 spans 15 residues. Trimming cost V 6 bases and J 3 bases, with 15 bases left between them. CDR1 is SGHAT and CDR2 is FQNNGV in the germline V gene.

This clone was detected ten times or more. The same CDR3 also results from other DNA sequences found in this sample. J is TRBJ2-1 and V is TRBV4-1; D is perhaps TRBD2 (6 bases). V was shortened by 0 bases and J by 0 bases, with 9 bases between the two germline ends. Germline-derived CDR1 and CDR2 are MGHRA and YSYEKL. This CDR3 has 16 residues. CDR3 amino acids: CASSQERRGSYNEQFF. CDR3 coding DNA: TGCGCCAGCAGCCAAGAACGGCGGGGCTCCTACAATGAGCAGTTCTTC.

The DNA for the CDR3 is TGTGCCAGCAGCTGGGAGGGGGTGTCGGACGAGCAGTACTTC. Translated: CASSWEGVSDEQYF. The rearrangement uses TRBV5-5 and TRBJ2-7; possible D gene TRBD2, 7 bases. Trimming left V 3 bases short and J 5 bases short, with 15 bases between. The V gene's germline CDR1 is SGHKS and CDR2 YYEKEE (reference sequence). The CDR3 consists of 14 residues.

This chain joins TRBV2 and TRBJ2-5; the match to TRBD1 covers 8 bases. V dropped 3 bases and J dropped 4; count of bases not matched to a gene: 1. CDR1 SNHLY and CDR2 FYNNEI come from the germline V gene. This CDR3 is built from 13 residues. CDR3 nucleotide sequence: TGTGCCAGCAGTGACAGGGGGCGAGAGACCCAGTACTTC. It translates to CASSDRGRETQYF. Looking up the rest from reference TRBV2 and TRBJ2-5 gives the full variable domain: EPEVTQTPSHQVTQMGQEVILRCVPISNHLYFYWYRQILGQKVEFLVSFYNNEISEKSEIFDDQFSVERPDGSNFTLKIRSTKLEDSAMYFCASSDRGRETQYFGPGTRLLVL.

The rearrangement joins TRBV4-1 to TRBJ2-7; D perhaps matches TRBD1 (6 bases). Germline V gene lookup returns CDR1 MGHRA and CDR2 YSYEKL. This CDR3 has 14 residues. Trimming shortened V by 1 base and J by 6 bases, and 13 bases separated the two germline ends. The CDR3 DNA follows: TGCGCCAGCAGCCAAGCGTACAGGGCCGGCGAGCAGTACTTC. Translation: CASSQAYRAGEQYF.

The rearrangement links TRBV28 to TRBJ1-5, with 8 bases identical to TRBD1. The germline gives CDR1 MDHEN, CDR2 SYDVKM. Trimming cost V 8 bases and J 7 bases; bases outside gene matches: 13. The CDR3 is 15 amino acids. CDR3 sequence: CASDPFQGAAQPQHF. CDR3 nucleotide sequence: TGTGCCAGCGACCCTTTTCAGGGGGCGGCCCAGCCCCAGCATTTT. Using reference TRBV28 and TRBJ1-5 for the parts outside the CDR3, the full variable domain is DVKVTQSSRYLVKRTGEKVFLECVQDMDHENMFWYRQDPGLGLRLIYFSYDVKMKEKGDIPEGYSVSREKKERFSLILESASTNQTSMYLCASDPFQGAAQPQHFGDGTRLSIL.

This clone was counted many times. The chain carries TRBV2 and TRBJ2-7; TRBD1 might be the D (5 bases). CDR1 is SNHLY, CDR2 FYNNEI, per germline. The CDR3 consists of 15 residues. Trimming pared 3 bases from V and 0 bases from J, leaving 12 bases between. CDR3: CASSEGRKPSYEQYF. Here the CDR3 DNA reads TGTGCCAGCAGTGAGGGGCGGAAGCCCTCCTACGAGCAGTACTTC.

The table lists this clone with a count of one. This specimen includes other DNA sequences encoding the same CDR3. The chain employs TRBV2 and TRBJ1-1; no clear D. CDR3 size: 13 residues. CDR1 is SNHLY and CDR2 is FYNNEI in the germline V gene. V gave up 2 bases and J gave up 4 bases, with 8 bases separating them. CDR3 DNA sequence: TGTGCCAGCAGTGAACAAGGGAGCACTGAAGCTTTCTTT. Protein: CASSEQGSTEAFF.

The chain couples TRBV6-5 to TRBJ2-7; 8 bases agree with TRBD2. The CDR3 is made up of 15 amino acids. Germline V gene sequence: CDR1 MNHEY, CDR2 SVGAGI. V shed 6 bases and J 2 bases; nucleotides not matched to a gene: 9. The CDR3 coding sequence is TGTGCCAGCAGACCAGCAGCGGGAGAAGCCTACGAGCAGTACTTC. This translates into CASRPAAGEAYEQYF.

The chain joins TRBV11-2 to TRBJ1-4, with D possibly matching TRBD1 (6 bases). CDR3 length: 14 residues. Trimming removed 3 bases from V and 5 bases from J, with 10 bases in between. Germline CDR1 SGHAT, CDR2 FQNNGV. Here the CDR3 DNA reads TGTGCCAGCAGCTTGGGACACAAGAATGAAAAACTGTTTTTT. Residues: CASSLGHKNEKLFF.

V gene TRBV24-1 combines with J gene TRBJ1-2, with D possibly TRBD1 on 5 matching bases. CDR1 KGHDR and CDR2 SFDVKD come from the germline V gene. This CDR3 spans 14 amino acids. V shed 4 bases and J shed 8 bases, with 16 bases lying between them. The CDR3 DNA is TGTGCCACCAGTGACCCCGGCAGGGCCGGAGGCTACACCTTC. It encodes CATSDPGRAGGYTF.

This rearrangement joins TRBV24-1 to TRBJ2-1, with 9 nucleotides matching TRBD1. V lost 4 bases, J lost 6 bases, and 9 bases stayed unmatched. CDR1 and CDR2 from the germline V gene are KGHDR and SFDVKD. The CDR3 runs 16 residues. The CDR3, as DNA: TGTGCCACCAGTGAATCTACGGGACAGGGAATCAATGAGCAGTTCTTC. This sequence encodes CATSESTGQGINEQFF.

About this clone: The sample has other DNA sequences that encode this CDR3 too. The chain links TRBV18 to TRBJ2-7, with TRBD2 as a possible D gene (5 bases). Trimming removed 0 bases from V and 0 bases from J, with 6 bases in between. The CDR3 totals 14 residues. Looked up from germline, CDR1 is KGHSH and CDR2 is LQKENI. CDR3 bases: TGTGCCAGCTCACCACCCGCGGGCTCCTACGAGCAGTACTTC. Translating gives CASSPPAGSYEQYF.

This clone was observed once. The CDR3 here is CSTTSGSYNEQFF. In nucleotides, the CDR3 is TGCAGCACAACTAGCGGTTCCTACAATGAGCAGTTCTTC. This chain links TRBV29-1 with TRBJ2-1, with 8 nucleotides matching TRBD2. Germline CDR1 is SQVTM and CDR2 is ANQGSEA. With V trimmed by 8 bases and J by 1 base, 4 bases remained unmatched. The CDR3 is 13 residues long.

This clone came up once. CDR3 in amino acids: CASSWAGGPYEQYF. In DNA form, the CDR3 reads TGTGCCAGCAGCTGGGCGGGAGGACCCTACGAGCAGTACTTC. This chain joins TRBV7-9 and TRBJ2-7, with 8 bases identical to TRBD2. This CDR3 region has 14 residues. Trimming cost V 4 bases and J 2 bases; bases outside gene matches: 4. CDR1 is SEHNR and CDR2 is FQNEAQ in the germline V gene (reference sequence).

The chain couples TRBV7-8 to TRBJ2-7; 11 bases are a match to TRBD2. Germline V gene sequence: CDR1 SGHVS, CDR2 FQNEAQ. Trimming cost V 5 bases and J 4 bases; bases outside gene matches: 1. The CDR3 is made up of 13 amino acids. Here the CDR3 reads CASSGTSGYEQYF. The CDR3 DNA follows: TGTGCCAGCAGCGGGACTAGCGGTTACGAGCAGTACTTC.

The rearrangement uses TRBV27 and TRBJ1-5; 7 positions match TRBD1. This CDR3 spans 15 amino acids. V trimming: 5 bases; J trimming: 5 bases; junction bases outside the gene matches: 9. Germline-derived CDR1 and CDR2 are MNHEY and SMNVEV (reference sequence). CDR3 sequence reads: CASSKRQGVDQPQHF. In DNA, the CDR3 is TGTGCCAGCAGTAAAAGACAGGGAGTAGATCAGCCCCAGCATTTT.

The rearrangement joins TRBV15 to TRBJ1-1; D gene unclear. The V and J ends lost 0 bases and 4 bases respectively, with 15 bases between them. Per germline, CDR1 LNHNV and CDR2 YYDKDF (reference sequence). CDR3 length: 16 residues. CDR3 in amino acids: CATSRDMFPRSTEAFF. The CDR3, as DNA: TGTGCCACCAGCAGAGATATGTTTCCCCGGAGCACTGAAGCTTTCTTT. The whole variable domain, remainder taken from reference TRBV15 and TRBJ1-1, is DAMVIQNPRYQVTQFGKPVTLSCSQTLNHNVMYWYQQKSSQAPKLLFHYYDKDFNNEADTPDNFQSRRPNTSFCFLDIRSPGLGDTAMYLCATSRDMFPRSTEAFFGQGTRLTVV.

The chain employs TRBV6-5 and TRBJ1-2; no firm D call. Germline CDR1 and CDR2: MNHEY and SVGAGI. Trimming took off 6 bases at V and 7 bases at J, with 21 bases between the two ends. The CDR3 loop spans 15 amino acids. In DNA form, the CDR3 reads TGTGCCAGCAGCCGAGGGAGGCCCCAGCTCTCTGGCTACACCTTC. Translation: CASSRGRPQLSGYTF.

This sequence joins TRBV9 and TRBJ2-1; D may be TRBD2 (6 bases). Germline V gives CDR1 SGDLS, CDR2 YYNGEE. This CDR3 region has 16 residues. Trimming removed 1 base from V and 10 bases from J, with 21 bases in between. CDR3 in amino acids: CASSVMAGSLRREQFF. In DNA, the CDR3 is TGTGCCAGCAGCGTAATGGCGGGGTCGTTAAGGCGGGAGCAGTTCTTC.

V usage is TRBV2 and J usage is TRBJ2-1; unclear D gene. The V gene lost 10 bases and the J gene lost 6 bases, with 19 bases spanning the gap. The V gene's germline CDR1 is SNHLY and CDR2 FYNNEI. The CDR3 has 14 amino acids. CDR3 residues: CATRPGGSLNEQFF. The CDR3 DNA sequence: TGTGCCACCCGACCGGGTGGGTCCCTCAATGAGCAGTTCTTC.

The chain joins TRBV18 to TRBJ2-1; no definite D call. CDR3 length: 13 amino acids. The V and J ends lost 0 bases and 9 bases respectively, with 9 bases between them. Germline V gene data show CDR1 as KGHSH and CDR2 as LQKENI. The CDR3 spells CASSPPVVREQFF. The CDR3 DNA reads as TGTGCCAGCTCACCACCGGTTGTGCGTGAGCAGTTCTTC.

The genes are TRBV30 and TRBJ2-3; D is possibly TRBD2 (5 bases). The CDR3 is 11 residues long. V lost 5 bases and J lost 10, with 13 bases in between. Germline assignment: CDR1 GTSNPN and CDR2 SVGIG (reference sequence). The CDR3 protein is CAWDTRIAQYF. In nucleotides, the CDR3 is TGTGCCTGGGACACTAGGATTGCGCAGTATTTT.

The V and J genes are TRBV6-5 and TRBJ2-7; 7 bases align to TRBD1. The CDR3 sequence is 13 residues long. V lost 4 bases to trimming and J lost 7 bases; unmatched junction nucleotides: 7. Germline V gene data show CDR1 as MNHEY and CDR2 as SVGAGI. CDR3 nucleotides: TGTGCCAGCAGTTCCCGACAGGGTTGGGAGCAGTACTTC. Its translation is CASSSRQGWEQYF.

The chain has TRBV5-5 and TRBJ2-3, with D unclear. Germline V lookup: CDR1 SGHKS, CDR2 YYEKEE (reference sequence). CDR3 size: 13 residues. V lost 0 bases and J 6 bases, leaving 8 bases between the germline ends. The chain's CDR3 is CASSLVPTDTQYF. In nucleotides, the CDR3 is TGTGCCAGCAGCTTGGTGCCTACCGATACGCAGTATTTT.

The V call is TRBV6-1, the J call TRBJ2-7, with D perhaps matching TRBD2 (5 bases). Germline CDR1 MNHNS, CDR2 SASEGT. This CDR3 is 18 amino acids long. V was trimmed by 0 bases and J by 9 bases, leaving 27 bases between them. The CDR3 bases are TGTGCCAGCAGTGAAGCTTCGAGTTATAGTAGCGCGAGGTCGGCGCAGTACTTC. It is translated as CASSEASSYSSARSAQYF.

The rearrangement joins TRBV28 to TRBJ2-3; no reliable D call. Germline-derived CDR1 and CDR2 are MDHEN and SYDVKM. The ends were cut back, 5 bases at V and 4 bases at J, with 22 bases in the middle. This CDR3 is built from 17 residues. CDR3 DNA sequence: TGTGCCAGCAGTCCCACGGTAGCCTCCCGTGCGGCAGATACGCAGTATTTT. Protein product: CASSPTVASRAADTQYF.